This T cell receptor beta chain was identified during a study of T cell responses to AZD1222 COVID-19 vaccine (dated by TCRdb to the early 2020s). In terms of the full investigation: AZD1222 recipients with second doses at about 4 weeks or about 12 weeks were pooled, because spike-specific TCR depth and breadth did not differ between schedules. TCR sequencing was performed for about 250 trial participants, of whom about 200 were given two doses of AZD1222 and some 25 were given two doses of MenACWY control vaccine. Trial participants were enrolled by age into subgroups of 18-55, 56-69 and 70-plus years, and approximately 150, 30 and 60 TCR-sequenced participants, respectively, were included in these subgroups.

About this clone: No antigen is known for it. There are no base qualities to consult, and no much larger clone falls within one base.

The CDR3 regions of human TCRbeta chains were analyzed by immunosequencing. The original methods were these. TCRs in the repertoires were matched against a reference library of SARS-CoV-2-specific TCRs that had been generated with the MIRA antigen-specificity platform. Breadth was defined as the fraction of unique TCRs that were SARS-CoV-2-associated. Depth was defined as the fraction of total T cells that were SARS-CoV-2-associated. Using the MIRA data, each spike-specific TCR was mapped to the spike region that the TCR reacts to and placed in a CD4 or CD8 class. Log10-transformed breadth and depth values were compared by one-way ANOVA with Sidak's multiple comparisons tests. As stored in TCRdb, this immuneACCESS dataset retains in-frame rearrangements with V and J assigned. A fraction of the clones does not appear; measured against another copy, unresolved V genes explain less than half of the discrepancy, and the remainder lacks a known reason. V and J calls and clone size follow that table, whereas D and trimming were derived from the DNA. In all, the sample holds some 150,000 clones, and roughly 89% of those were seen once. 4.5% to 6.5% of the sample rests with the top ten.

General study outcomes and caveats: CD4 TCRs associated with the vaccine covered the entire spike protein, and the dominant responses were in regions 160-218 and 743-854. Conclusions about previously exposed vaccinees are limited, since just six AZD1222 recipients were seropositive for SARS-CoV-2 at baseline. Epitopes outside the regions mutated in the B.1.351 and B.1.1.7 variants were reportedly recognized by nearly half of the unique spike-specific TCRs. No day 14 peak-response samples were available, so repertoires were characterized only after the peak T cell response. The 56-69-year group was small, and its depth increase did not reach significance, likely because of low power. Most participants were white British and females outnumbered males, and the authors suggested that clonal diversity may have been underestimated. Spike-specific TCR breadth and depth rose significantly after two AZD1222 doses compared with day 0 and with MenACWY recipients.

According to the germline V gene, CDR1 reads SGHVS and CDR2 reads FNYEAQ. V ends up 6 bases short and J 1 base short, with an unmatched junction base count of 10. The CDR3 contains 16 residues, cysteine and phenylalanine counted. Just CDR3 DNA is preserved here, 48 bases in frame from base 1. Read against the paper, the sample's time point label means: baseline before first vaccination. Vaccinee samples came from UK trials COV001 and COV002, including a single-blind randomized controlled phase 2/3 trial of AZD1222 (ChAdOx1 nCoV-19) in healthy adults. For TCRbeta chain sequencing, PBMC samples were collected from trial participants at day 0 and at day 28 after the second dose.

This receptor was obtained from an adult in good health. The receptor chain draws on TRBV7-6 and TRBJ2-5, and TRBD2 aligns with 8 junction nucleotides. The specimen was peripheral blood, collected on day 0 of AZD1222 vaccination. The DNA sequence is as follows: TGTGCCAGCAGTCCTTCGCGGGGGGCGGGCCAAGAGACCCAGTACTTC. Its translation is CASSPSRGAGQETQYF.